Each of the 2 T cell receptor beta chains below was sequenced from the same sample in a study of blood T cell repertoires in COVID-19. Assay: immunoSEQ multiplex PCR; the TCRdb copy retains only in-frame clones and omits some. The sample has some 260,000 clones; roughly 86% are singletons. Sequenced: peripheral blood. These receptors were taken from a woman under 40 with acute or convalescent COVID-19.

The rearrangement links TRBV6-5 to TRBJ1-6; weak D call: TRBD1 (5 bases). The CDR3 is 13 residues long. Germline V gene lookup returns CDR1 MNHEY and CDR2 SVGAGI. Trimming shortened V by 5 bases and J by 5 bases, and 7 bases separated the two germline ends. CDR3 residues: CASSRGNNSPLHF. CDR3 sequence (DNA): TGTGCCAGCAGTCGGGGGAATAATTCACCCCTCCACTTT.

The V and J genes are TRBV2 and TRBJ1-2; 7 bases line up with TRBD1. The germline V gene encodes CDR1 SNHLY and CDR2 FYNNEI. The CDR3 is made up of 14 amino acids. V lost 7 bases, J lost 4 bases, and 9 bases stayed unmatched. The CDR3 nucleotides read TGTGCCAGCACCCCCGGGACAGAGATCTATGGCTACACCTTC. This codes for CASTPGTEIYGYTF.